This T cell receptor beta chain is drawn from a study of control samples from healthy donors and cancer patients. TCRdb's copy holds only in-frame clones and misses some; the assay was immunoSEQ multiplex PCR. The sample shows some 200,000 clones, about nine tenths of them seen only once. The sequencing sample was made of blood. This clonotype was sampled from a woman in her 30s in good health.

The CDR3 region has the DNA TGTGCCAGCTCATCGGACAGGTCGAGGTCACCCCTCCACTTT. This codes for CASSSDRSRSPLHF. The chain combines TRBV18 with TRBJ1-6; TRBD1 agrees at 7 bases. Trimming removed 5 bases from V and 10 bases from J; junction bases left unmatched: 8. Germline-derived CDR1 and CDR2 are KGHSH and LQKENI. The CDR3 has 14 amino acids.